These 12 T cell receptor beta chains came from one sample sequenced in a study of blood T cell repertoires in COVID-19 (dated by TCRdb to 2020 to 2022). The library was built by means of the immunoSEQ multiplex PCR assay. TCRdb took this table from immuneACCESS and kept in-frame rearrangements with V and J called. Such tables lack part of the clones; where checked against another copy, unresolved V genes explain under half of the gap, and the rest is unexplained. Present in this sample are approximately 130,000 clones, about 90% of which were seen just once. The ten top clones hold around 17% of the sample. The sequencing input was peripheral blood. Receptor source: a woman between 50 and 59 years old who had recovered from COVID-19.

In this sample, this clone turned up once. The chain couples TRBV6-1 to TRBJ2-5; weak D call: TRBD1 (6 bases). V was shortened by 3 bases and J by 1 base, with 12 bases between the two germline ends. The CDR3 is made up of 15 amino acids. Per germline, CDR1 MNHNS and CDR2 SASEGT. DNA of the CDR3: TGTGCCAGCAGTGAGGGGGCGGCGGCCCAAGAGACCCAGTACTTC. This encodes CASSEGAAAQETQYF.

V usage is TRBV7-8 and J usage is TRBJ2-5, with 11 bases that match TRBD2. Germline V gene lookup returns CDR1 SGHVS and CDR2 FQNEAQ. This CDR3 comprises 15 residues. Trimming cost V 4 bases and J 5 bases; bases outside gene matches: 6. DNA for the CDR3: TGTGCCAGCAGCTCGACTAGCGGGGACTCGGAGACCCAGTACTTC. Encoded protein: CASSSTSGDSETQYF.

The genes are TRBV11-2 and TRBJ2-7; TRBD2 agrees at 12 bases. V shed 6 bases and J 3 bases; nucleotides not matched to a gene: 6. The CDR3 runs to 15 residues. In germline, CDR1 is SGHAT, CDR2 FQNNGV. The CDR3, as DNA: TGTGCCAGCAGACTAGGACTAGCGGGAATCTACGAGCAGTACTTC. Amino acids: CASRLGLAGIYEQYF. The full variable domain, completed using reference TRBV11-2 and TRBJ2-7, is EAGVAQSPRYKIIEKRQSVAFWCNPISGHATLYWYQQILGQGPKLLIQFQNNGVVDDSQLPKDRFSAERLKGVDSTLKIQPAKLEDSAVYLCASRLGLAGIYEQYFGPGTRLTVT.

The rearrangement links TRBV3-1 (or the pseudogene TRBV3-2) to TRBJ1-1, with TRBD1 as a possible D gene (6 bases). CDR1 and CDR2 from the germline V gene are LGHDT and YNNKEL (reference sequence). The CDR3 sequence is 15 residues long. The V and J ends lost 1 base and 1 base respectively, with 10 bases between them. CDR3 nucleotides: TGTGCCAGCAGCCAAGGCGCCAGGGGGAACACTGAAGCTTTCTTT. The encoded protein is CASSQGARGNTEAFF.

The chain joins TRBV5-8 to TRBJ2-5; D call uncertain. CDR1 and CDR2 (germline): SGHTS, YDEGEE. The CDR3 is made up of 15 amino acids. Trimming stripped 3 bases from V and 4 bases from J, with 16 bases between. CDR3: CASSSTRISGETQYF. CDR3 coding DNA: TGTGCCAGCAGCTCGACAAGGATTTCAGGAGAGACCCAGTACTTC.

This clone was counted once. This chain links TRBV28 with TRBJ2-7; tentative D call: TRBD1 (6 bases). This CDR3 comprises 14 residues. Trimming left V 2 bases short and J 0 bases short, with 8 bases between. CDR1 and CDR2 from the germline V gene are MDHEN and SYDVKM. CDR3 nucleotide sequence: TGTGCCAGCAGTTTAACAGGGACCTCCTACGAGCAGTACTTC. It codes for CASSLTGTSYEQYF.

The gene calls are TRBV28 and TRBJ2-1; 7 bases are shared with TRBD2. This CDR3 is built from 19 residues. V trimming: 2 bases; J trimming: 1 base; junction bases outside the gene matches: 14. Germline CDR1 and CDR2: MDHEN and SYDVKM. In nucleotides, the CDR3 is TGTGCCAGCAGTTTAGGACGAAAGGGAGGGAGGCCTTCCTACAATGAGCAGTTCTTC. It translates to CASSLGRKGGRPSYNEQFF.

The chain is built from TRBV13 and TRBJ2-1; 8 nucleotides align to TRBD1. Trimming at V came to 6 bases and at J to 2 bases, leaving 9 bases not matched to a gene. The CDR3 sequence is 16 residues long. Germline V gene sequence: CDR1 PRHDT, CDR2 FYEKMQ (reference sequence). CDR3 DNA sequence: TGTGCCAGCAGGGTGGAAGGACAGGGCGCCTACAATGAGCAGTTCTTC. It is translated as CASRVEGQGAYNEQFF.

By share, this clone ranks as medium-sized. The chain joins TRBV28 to TRBJ2-1; D unresolved. V was pared by 1 base and J by 2 bases, with 3 bases between. The germline V gene encodes CDR1 MDHEN and CDR2 SYDVKM. This CDR3 is 13 amino acids long. CDR3 sequence: CASSLFTYNEQFF. CDR3 sequence (DNA): TGTGCCAGCAGTTTATTCACCTACAATGAGCAGTTCTTC.

The rearrangement joins TRBV4-1 to TRBJ1-2; 8 nucleotides line up with TRBD1. Germline assignment: CDR1 MGHRA and CDR2 YSYEKL. This CDR3 has 15 amino acids. J lost 2 bases, V lost 1 base, and 3 bases had no gene match. The CDR3 nucleotides are TGCGCCAGCAGCCAAGCTGGACAGGGCAACTATGGCTACACCTTC. Amino acids: CASSQAGQGNYGYTF.

The chain links TRBV4-1 to TRBJ1-1, with a weak D call TRBD1 (6 bases). V was pared by 0 bases and J by 6 bases, with 8 bases between. The CDR3 is made up of 13 amino acids. Germline loops: CDR1 MGHRA, CDR2 YSYEKL. The CDR3 is CASSQDKGAEAFF. The CDR3 DNA is TGCGCCAGCAGCCAAGATAAGGGGGCTGAAGCTTTCTTT.

CDR3 region: CASEREEDSGAFF. The DNA of the CDR3 is TGTGCCAGCGAGAGGGAGGAGGATTCGGGAGCTTTCTTT. The chain carries TRBV2 and TRBJ1-1; no definite D call. CDR1 and CDR2 (germline): SNHLY, FYNNEI. Trimming left V 8 bases short and J 10 bases short, with 20 bases between. The CDR3 has 13 residues.